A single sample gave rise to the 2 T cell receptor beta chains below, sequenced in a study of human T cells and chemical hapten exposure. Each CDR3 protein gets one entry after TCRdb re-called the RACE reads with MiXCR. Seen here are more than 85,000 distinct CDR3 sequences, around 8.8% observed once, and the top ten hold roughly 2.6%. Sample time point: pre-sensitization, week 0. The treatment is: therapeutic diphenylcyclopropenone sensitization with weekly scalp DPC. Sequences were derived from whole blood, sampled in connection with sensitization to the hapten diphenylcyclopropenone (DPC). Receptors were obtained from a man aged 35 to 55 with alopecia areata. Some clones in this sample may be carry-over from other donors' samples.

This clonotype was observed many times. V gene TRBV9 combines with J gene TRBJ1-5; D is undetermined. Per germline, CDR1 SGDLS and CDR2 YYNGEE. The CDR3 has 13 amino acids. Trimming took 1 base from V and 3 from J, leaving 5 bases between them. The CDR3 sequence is CASSVHFNQPQHF. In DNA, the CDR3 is TGTGCCAGCAGCGTACATTTCAATCAGCCCCAGCATTTT.

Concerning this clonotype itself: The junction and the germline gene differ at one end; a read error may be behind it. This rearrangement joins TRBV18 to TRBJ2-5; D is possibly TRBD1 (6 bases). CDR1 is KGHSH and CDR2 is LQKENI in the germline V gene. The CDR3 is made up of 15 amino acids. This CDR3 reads CASSPTGTRQETKYF. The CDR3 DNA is TGTGCCAGCTCACCTACCGGGACAAGACAAGAGACCAAGTACTTC. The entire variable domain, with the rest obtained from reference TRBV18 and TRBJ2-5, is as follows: NAGVMQNPRHLVRRRGQEARLRCSPMKGHSHVYWYRQLPEEGLKFMVYLQKENIIDESGMPKERFSAEFPKEGPSILRIQQVVRGDSAAYFCASSPTGTRQETKYFGPGTRLLVL.